This TCR beta chain was retrieved from a study of blood T cells in healthy people across ages. Study-level points and caveats: Higher naive T cell percentage went strongly together with higher TCR beta diversity.

This clonotype was recorded at least ten times. What it binds is not known. The CDR3 has 12 residues. In germline, CDR1 is SEHNR, CDR2 FQNEAQ (reference sequence). V was trimmed by 1 base and J by 6 bases, leaving 7 bases between them. Each sample had at least 6.5 million PBMCs isolated. Through a sample-barcoded 5' primer and a J-beta primer mix, a second PCR was run for roughly 6 to 12 cycles. MiXCR, run by TCRdb on the 5' RACE reads, gives a single entry per CDR3 protein. The sample lists 1.5 million to 2 million distinct CDR3 sequences, 28% occurring once. This chain connects TRBV7-9 to TRBJ2-7, with D uncertain. This TCR came from a woman aged 25 to 39 in good health. Sequencing was done on a sample of blood. This CDR3 is CASSLDFAEQYF. CDR3 coding DNA: TGTGCCAGCAGCTTAGATTTCGCCGAGCAGTACTTC.